Sequencing of this TCR beta chain was carried out in a study of blood T cell repertoires in COVID-19. Study summary: There were acute and convalescent COVID-19 samples, and they came from the United States, Italy and Spain. T cells, B-cell-depleted T cells, or PBMCs supplied cDNA or gDNA.

CDR3 length: 16 amino acids. Germline-derived CDR1 and CDR2 are MNHEY and SMNVEV (reference sequence). The J segment lost 0 bases and the V segment lost 6 bases, leaving 10 bases of the junction unmatched. Assay used: immunoSEQ multiplex PCR; TCRdb lists only in-frame clones, some missing. The data show 150,000 to 200,000 clones, about nine tenths seen once. The sequencing sample was made of peripheral blood. This rearrangement joins TRBV27 to TRBJ1-2; TRBD1 aligns across 7 bases. This TCR came from a man aged 55 to 70 with acute or convalescent COVID-19. CDR3 loop: CASRPGTAISNYGYTF. DNA of the CDR3: TGTGCCAGCAGACCGGGGACAGCGATTTCTAACTATGGCTACACCTTC.